This TCR beta chain was found in a study of ipilimumab plus nivolumab after autologous stem cell transplantation. The overall study: DLBCL patients had primary refractory or relapsed disease. The study's findings and limits: The authors say TCR, Treg and microbiome findings warrant further study.

Remarks on this clone: Its antigen is not identified.

This table comes from immunoSEQ multiplex PCR, and its TCRdb copy is limited to in-frame clones, with some not included. This sample has approximately 84,000 clones, with 83% found just once. Checkpoint therapy with ipilimumab 1 mg/kg began 14 to 28 days after transplant. CDR3 length: 12 residues. The V end lost 6 bases, the J end lost 6 bases, and 13 bases lay between the germline ends. The V gene's germline CDR1 is SGHNT and CDR2 YYREEE (reference sequence). The TCR originated in a male donor with diffuse large B-cell lymphoma. The source was PBMCs, collected in a trial of ipilimumab plus nivolumab as post-transplant consolidation. The chain uses TRBV5-4 and TRBJ2-7, with a weak D call TRBD2 (5 bases). For the CDR3, the DNA is TGTGCCAGCAATGAGCACGAGGGCGAGCAGTACTTC. Residues: CASNEHEGEQYF.